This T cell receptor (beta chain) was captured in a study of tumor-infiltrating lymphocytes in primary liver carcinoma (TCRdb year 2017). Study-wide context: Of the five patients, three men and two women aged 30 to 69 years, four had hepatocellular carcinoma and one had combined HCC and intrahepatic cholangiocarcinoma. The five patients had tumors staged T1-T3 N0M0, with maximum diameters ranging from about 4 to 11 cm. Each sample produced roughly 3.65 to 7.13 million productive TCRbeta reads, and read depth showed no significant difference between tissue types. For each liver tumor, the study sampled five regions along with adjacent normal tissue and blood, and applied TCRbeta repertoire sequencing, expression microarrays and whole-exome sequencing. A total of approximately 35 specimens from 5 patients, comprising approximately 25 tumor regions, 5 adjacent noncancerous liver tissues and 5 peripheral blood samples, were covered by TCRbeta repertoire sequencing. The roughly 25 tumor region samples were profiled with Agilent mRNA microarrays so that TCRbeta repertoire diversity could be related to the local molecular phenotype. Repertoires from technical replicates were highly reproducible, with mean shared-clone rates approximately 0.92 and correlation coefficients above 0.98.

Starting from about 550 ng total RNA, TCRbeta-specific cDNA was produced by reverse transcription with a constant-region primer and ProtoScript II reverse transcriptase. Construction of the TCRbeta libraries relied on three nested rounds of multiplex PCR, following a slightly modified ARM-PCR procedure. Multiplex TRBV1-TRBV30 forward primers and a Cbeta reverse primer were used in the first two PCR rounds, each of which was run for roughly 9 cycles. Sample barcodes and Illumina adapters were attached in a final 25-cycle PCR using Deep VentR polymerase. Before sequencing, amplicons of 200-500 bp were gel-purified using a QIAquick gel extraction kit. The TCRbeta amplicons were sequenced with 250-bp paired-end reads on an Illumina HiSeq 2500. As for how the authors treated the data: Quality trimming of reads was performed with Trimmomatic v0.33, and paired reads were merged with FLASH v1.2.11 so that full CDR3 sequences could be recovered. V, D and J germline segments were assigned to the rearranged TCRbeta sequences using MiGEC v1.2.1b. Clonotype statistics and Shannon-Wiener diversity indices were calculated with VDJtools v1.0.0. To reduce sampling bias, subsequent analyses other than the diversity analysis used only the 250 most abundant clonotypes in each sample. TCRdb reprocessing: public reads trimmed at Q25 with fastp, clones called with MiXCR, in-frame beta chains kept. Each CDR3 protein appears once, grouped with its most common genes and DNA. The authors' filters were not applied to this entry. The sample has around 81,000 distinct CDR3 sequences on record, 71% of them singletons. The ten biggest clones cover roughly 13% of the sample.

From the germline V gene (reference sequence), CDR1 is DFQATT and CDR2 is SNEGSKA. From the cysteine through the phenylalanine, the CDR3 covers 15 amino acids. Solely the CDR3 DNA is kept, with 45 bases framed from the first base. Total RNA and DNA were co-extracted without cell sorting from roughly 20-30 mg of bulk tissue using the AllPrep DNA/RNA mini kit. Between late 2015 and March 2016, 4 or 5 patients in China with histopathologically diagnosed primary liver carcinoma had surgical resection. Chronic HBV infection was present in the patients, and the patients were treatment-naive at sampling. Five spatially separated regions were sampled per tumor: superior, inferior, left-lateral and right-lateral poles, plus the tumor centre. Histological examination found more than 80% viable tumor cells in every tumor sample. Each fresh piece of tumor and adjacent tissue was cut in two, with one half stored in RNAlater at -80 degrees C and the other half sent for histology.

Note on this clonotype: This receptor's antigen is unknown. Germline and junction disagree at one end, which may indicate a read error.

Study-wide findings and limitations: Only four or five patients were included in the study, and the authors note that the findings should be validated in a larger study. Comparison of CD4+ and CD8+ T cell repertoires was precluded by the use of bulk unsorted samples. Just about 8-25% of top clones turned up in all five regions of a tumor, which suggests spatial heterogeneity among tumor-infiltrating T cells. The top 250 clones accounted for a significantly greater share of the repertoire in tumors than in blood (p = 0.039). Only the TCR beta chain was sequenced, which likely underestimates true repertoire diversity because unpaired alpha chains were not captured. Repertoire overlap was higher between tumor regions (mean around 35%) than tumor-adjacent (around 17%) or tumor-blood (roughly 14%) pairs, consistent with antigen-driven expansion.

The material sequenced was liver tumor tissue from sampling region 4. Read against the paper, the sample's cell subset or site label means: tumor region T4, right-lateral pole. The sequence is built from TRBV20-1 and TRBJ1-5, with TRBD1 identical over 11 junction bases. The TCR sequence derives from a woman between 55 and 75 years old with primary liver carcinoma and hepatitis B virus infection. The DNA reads TGCAGTGCTGGGACCGGGACAGGGGGGAGTCAGCCCCACCATTTT. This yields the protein CSAGTGTGGSQPHHF.